The 5 T cell receptor beta chains below come from one sample, sequenced in a study of CD8+ T cells in alopecia areata. cDNA prepared by RNA extraction and subsequent reverse transcription served as the template for sequencing. Sequenced by immunoSEQ multiplex PCR; TCRdb stores in-frame clones only, minus some. The sample holds approximately 140,000 clones; around 87% are singletons and the top ten take around 16%. Here the sequenced sample was CD8+ T cells sorted from blood, taken at week 0. These receptors were obtained from a human donor with alopecia areata.

The V call is TRBV10-1, the J call TRBJ2-1; TRBD2 aligns across 9 bases. The CDR3 is made up of 15 amino acids. V was clipped by 4 bases and J by 7 bases; unmatched bases: 8. Germline assignment: CDR1 WNHNN and CDR2 SYGVQD (reference sequence). The chain's CDR3 is CASSGGAGGSNEQFF. CDR3 sequence (DNA): TGCGCCAGCAGTGGGGGAGCGGGAGGTTCGAATGAGCAGTTCTTC.

This clone was detected only a few times. Other DNA sequences in the same sample also yield this CDR3. V is TRBV9 and J is TRBJ2-3; 12 nucleotides align to TRBD2. CDR1 and CDR2 (germline): SGDLS, YYNGEE. The junction had 1 base not matched to a gene; V was cut back by 1 base and J by 1 base. The CDR3 extends over 16 amino acids. DNA for the CDR3: TGTGCCAGCAGCGTAAGGACTAGCGGGGGCACAGATACGCAGTATTTT. Residues: CASSVRTSGGTDTQYF. The variable domain in full, with the rest retrieved from reference TRBV9 and TRBJ2-3, is DSGVTQTPKHLITATGQRVTLRCSPRSGDLSVYWYQQSLDQGLQFLIQYYNGEERAKGNILERFSAQQFPDLHSELNLSSLELGDSALYFCASSVRTSGGTDTQYFGPGTRLTVL.

The gene calls are TRBV6-4 and TRBJ2-1; 7 nucleotides match TRBD2. The CDR3 loop spans 13 amino acids. Germline trimming cut 2 bases from V and 7 bases from J; bases unmatched to any gene: 2. CDR1 is MRHNA, CDR2 SNTAGT, per germline. The DNA of the CDR3 is TGTGCCAGCAGTGACGGTAGCGGGAATGAGCAGTTCTTC. Amino acid sequence: CASSDGSGNEQFF.

The V call is TRBV7-6, the J call TRBJ2-1; D gene unclear. Trimming removed 4 bases at V and 0 bases at J, with 13 bases between. Germline V gene data show CDR1 as SGHVS and CDR2 as FNYEAQ. The CDR3 consists of 16 residues. CDR3 in DNA: TGTGCCAGCAGCTCCCAGGACGGAAGCTCCTACAATGAGCAGTTCTTC. Encoded protein: CASSSQDGSSYNEQFF.

This chain uses TRBV27 with TRBJ2-3; D not certain. Germline V lookup: CDR1 MNHEY, CDR2 SMNVEV (reference sequence). The V end was cut by 3 bases, the J end by 4 bases, with 8 bases between. This CDR3 is 13 amino acids long. The CDR3 DNA reads as TGTGCCAGCAGTTTGATGGCCCCAGATACGCAGTATTTT. It yields the protein CASSLMAPDTQYF.